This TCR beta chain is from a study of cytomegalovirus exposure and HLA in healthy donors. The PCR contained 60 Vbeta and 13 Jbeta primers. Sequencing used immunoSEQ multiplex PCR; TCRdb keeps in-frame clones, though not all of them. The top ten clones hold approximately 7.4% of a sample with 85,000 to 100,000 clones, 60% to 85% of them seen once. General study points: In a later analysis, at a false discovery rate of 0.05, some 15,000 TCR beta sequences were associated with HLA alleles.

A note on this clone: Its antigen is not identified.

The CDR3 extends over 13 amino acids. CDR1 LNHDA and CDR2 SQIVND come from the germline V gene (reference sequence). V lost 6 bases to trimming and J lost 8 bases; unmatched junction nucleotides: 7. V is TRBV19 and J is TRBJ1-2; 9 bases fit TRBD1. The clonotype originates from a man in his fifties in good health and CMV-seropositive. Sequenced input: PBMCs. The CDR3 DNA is TGTGCCAGTAGCCCCCGGGACAGGGAAGGCTACACCTTC. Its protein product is CASSPRDREGYTF.